This TCR beta chain was identified in a study of shared clonotypes between healthy human individuals. Findings and limits, study-wide: Tissues were not sampled, only blood, and their repertoires likely differ. Generation probabilities were higher for clonotypes shared across all four sorted-subset donors than for unshared ones.

CDR1 GTSNPN and CDR2 SVGIG come from the germline V gene (reference sequence). V shed 0 bases and J shed 4 bases, with 9 bases lying between them. This CDR3 is built from 14 residues. Original methodology: Filtering differed since immunoSEQ provided only junctions, with no quality scores. Here immunoSEQ multiplex PCR was the method, and the copy in TCRdb shows in-frame clones only, minus some. The V and J calls and the clone size are those of that table, but D and trimming were determined from the DNA. This table holds some 1.5 million clones, approximately 96% found once. This clone was recorded a few times. What it binds is not known.

Sequenced sample: naive CD4+ T cells sorted from blood. Subset here: CD45RA+ positively selected. The TCR originated in a man younger than 45 in good health. The gene calls are TRBV30 and TRBJ2-2, with unresolved D. This CDR3 is CAWSVNLLTGELFF. The CDR3, as DNA: TGTGCCTGGAGTGTAAATTTACTCACCGGGGAGCTGTTTTTT.